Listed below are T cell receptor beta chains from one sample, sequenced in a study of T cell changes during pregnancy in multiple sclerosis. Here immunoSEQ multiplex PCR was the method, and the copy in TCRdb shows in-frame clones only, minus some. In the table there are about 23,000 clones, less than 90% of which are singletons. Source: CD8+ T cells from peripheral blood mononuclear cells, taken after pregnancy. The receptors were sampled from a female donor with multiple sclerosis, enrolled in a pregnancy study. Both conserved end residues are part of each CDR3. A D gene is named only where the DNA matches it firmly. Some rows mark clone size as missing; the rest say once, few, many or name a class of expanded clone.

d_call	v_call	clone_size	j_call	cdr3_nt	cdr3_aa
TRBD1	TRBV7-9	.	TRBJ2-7	TGTGCCAGCAGCCTACAGACAGGGCTGGACTACGAGCAGTACTTC	CASSLQTGLDYEQYF
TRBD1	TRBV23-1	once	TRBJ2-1	TGCGCCAGCAGTCAAAGGAACAACAGGGGGAAAGTTTTCGATGAGCAGTTCTTC	CASSQRNNRGKVFDEQFF
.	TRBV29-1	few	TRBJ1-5	TGCAGCGTCACCATCCTCGGGGCCCAGCATTTT	CSVTILGAQHF
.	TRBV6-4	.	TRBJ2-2	TGTGCCAGGGACGGAGGACCCGCGAACACCGGGGAGCTGTTTTTT	CARDGGPANTGELFF
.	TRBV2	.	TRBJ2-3	TGTGCCAGCAGTGACCCCCGGGTCCCTAGCACAGATACGCAGTATTTT	CASSDPRVPSTDTQYF
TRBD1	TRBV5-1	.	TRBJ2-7	TGCGCCAGCAGCTCCGGGACAGAGTTACCCTACGAGCAGTACTTC	CASSSGTELPYEQYF
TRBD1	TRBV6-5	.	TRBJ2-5	TGTGCCAGCAGTTACGAGGCCGGGACAGGGGGCGAGACCCAGTACTTC	CASSYEAGTGGETQYF
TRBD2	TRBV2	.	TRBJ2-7	TGTGCCAGCAGGCCTGACCGGACTAGTATCTACGAGCAGTACTTC	CASRPDRTSIYEQYF
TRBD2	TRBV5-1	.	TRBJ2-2	TGCGCCAGCAGCTCGAAACTAGCGGGTGAGACCAACACCGGGGAGCTGTTTTTT	CASSSKLAGETNTGELFF
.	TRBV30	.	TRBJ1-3	TGTGCCTGGAGTGTAGGGGGATTCTCTGGAAACACCATATATTTT	CAWSVGGFSGNTIYF
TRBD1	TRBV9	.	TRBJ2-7	TGTGCCAGCAGCGTAGAGGGGACAGGGGCCTACGAGCAGTACTTC	CASSVEGTGAYEQYF
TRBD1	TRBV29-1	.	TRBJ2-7	TGCAGCGTTGAAGAAACAGGGGGCAACTACGAGCAGTACTTC	CSVEETGGNYEQYF
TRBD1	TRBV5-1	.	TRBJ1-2	TGCGCCAGCAGCTTGGCAGGGGGCTTTAGCTATGGCTACACCTTC	CASSLAGGFSYGYTF
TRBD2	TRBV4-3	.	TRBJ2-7	TGCGCCAGCAGCCAAGATCGACTAGCGGGAGTCAGGTACGAGCAGTACTTC	CASSQDRLAGVRYEQYF
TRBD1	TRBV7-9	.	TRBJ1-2	TGTGCCAGCAGCCATACGGCGGGACAGTATGGCTACACCTTC	CASSHTAGQYGYTF
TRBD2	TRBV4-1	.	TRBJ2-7	TGCGCCAGCAGCCATTCTGGGGGGAGGGCCGCCGAGCAGTACTTC	CASSHSGGRAAEQYF
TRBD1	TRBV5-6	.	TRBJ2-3	TGTGCCAGCAGCCCGGGACAGGATCCAGATACGCAGTATTTT	CASSPGQDPDTQYF
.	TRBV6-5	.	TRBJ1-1	TGTGCCAGCAGTTACCTAACAGGGTTAGATGAAGCTTTCTTT	CASSYLTGLDEAFF
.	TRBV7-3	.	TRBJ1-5	TGTGCCAGCAGCTTAACAGGGGGTGATCAGCCCCAGCATTTT	CASSLTGGDQPQHF
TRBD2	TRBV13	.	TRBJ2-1	TGTGCCAGCAGCCACCCGACTAGCGGGAGGGTGTACAATGAGCAGTTCTTC	CASSHPTSGRVYNEQFF
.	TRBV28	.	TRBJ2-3	TGTGCCAGCAGTTTGTGGGCGGGATATTTGTATTTGGGCACAGATACGCAGTATTTT	CASSLWAGYLYLGTDTQYF
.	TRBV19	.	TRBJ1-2	TGTGCCAGTAGGCAGGGGTCCCTGTATGGCTACACCTTC	CASRQGSLYGYTF
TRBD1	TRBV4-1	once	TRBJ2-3	TGCGCCAGCAGCCAGGGGACAGGGATGGATACGCAGTATTTT	CASSQGTGMDTQYF
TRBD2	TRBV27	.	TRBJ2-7	TGTGCCAGCAGTCCGTCACTAGCGGGCCTCTCCTACGAGCAGTACTTC	CASSPSLAGLSYEQYF
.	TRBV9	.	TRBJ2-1	TGTGCCAGCTCCCAGGGGCCCAATGAGCAGTTCTTC	CASSQGPNEQFF
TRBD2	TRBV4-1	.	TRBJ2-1	TGCGCCAGCGGTGGGACTAGCGAGCGCGAGCAGTTCTTC	CASGGTSEREQFF
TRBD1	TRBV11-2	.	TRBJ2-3	TGTGCCAGCAGCCTGGGGGACAGAAGCACAGATACGCAGTATTTT	CASSLGDRSTDTQYF
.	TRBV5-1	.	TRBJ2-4	TGCGCCAGCAGCTTGGCGGGGCGGGACCTCACCGCCAAAAACATTCAGTACTTC	CASSLAGRDLTAKNIQYF
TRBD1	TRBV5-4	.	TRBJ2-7	TGTGCCAGCAGCCCGGTAGGACAGGGCCCGACCGAGCAGTACTTC	CASSPVGQGPTEQYF
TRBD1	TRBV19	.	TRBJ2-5	TGTGCCAGTAGTGGGGACAGAGATGAGGAGACCCAGTACTTC	CASSGDRDEETQYF
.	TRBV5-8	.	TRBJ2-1	TGTGCCAGCAGCCAAGGGGACTCTGACGTACGCTACAATGAGCAGTTCTTC	CASSQGDSDVRYNEQFF
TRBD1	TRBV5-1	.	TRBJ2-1	TGCGCCAGCAGCTTGGTCAGGGGGTTGGACAATGAGCAGTTCTTC	CASSLVRGLDNEQFF
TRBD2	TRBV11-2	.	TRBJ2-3	TGTGCCAGCAGCTTAGAGGGTAGCGGGTCCACCGGGGCAGATACGCAGTATTTT	CASSLEGSGSTGADTQYF
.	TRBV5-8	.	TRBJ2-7	TGTGCCAGCAGCCCCCCCCTAGCGCCCTACTACGAGCAGTACTTC	CASSPPLAPYYEQYF
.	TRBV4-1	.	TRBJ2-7	TGCGCCAGCAGCCAGGGGGACTCTTCCTACGAGCAGTACTTC	CASSQGDSSYEQYF
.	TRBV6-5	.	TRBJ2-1	TGTGCCAGCAGACTTAGAAATCAGGGATATCAGTTCTTC	CASRLRNQGYQFF
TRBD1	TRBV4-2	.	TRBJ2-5	TGTGCCAGCAGCCATAGGACAGGGGGCATAGAGACCCAGTACTTC	CASSHRTGGIETQYF
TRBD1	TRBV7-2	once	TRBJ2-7	TGTGCCAGCAGCTATTACCACAGGGGGTTTTACTACGAGCAGTACTTC	CASSYYHRGFYYEQYF
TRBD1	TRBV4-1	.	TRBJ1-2	TGCGCCAGCAGCCGGAACGAGGGGGCGCCCGGCTACACCTTC	CASSRNEGAPGYTF
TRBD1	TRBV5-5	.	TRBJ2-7	TGTGCCAGCAGCTTCAGTACTTCTCGGACAGGGCCCTACGAGCAGTACTTC	CASSFSTSRTGPYEQYF
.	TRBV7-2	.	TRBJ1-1	TGTGCCAGCAGCAGAGAGATTTACCAGGGAATAGGTAGCACTGAAGCTTTCTTT	CASSREIYQGIGSTEAFF
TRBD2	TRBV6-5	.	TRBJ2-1	TGTGCCAGCAGTTCCGGGACTAGCGGTCGAAATGAGCAGTTCTTC	CASSSGTSGRNEQFF
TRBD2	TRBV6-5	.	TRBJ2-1	TGTGCCAGCAGTTACACAGCGGGAGGGCCCGATGAGCAGTTCTTC	CASSYTAGGPDEQFF
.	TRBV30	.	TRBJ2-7	TGTGCCTGGAGTGGGAGGGAGATCACGCACGAGCAGTACTTC	CAWSGREITHEQYF
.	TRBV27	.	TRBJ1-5	TGTGCCAGCAGTGAGGACAGTCCAAATAGCAATCAGCCCCAGCATTTT	CASSEDSPNSNQPQHF
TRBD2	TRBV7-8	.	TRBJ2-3	TGTGCCAGCAGCTTAGTAGCGGGCCCTCAGAATACGCAGTATTTT	CASSLVAGPQNTQYF
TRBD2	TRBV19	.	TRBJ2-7	TGTGCCAGTAGTACCGGACTAGTAGCGGGGTCCTACGAGCAGTACTTC	CASSTGLVAGSYEQYF
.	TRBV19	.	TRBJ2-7	TGTGCCAGTAGCCCACAGGGCCACCCCTACGAGCAGTACTTC	CASSPQGHPYEQYF
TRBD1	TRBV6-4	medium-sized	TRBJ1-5	TGTGCCAGCAGTGACGGGACAGGGGGTCAGCCCCAGCATTTT	CASSDGTGGQPQHF
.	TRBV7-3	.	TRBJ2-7	TGTGCCAGCAGCCTCGACAGTTCCTACGAGCAGTACTTC	CASSLDSSYEQYF
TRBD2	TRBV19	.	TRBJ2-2	TGTGCCAGTATAAGTGGAGGGAGGGATACCGGGGAGCTGTTTTTT	CASISGGRDTGELFF
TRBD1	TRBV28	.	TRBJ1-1	TGTGCCAGCAGTAACCCCGGGACAGGATATGGTGAAGCTTTCTTT	CASSNPGTGYGEAFF
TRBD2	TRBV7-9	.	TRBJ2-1	TGTGCCAGCAGCTTTCAGGATAGCGGGATGTATGATGAGCAGTTCTTC	CASSFQDSGMYDEQFF
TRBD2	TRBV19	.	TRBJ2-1	TGTGCCAGTAGTTGGACTAGCGGGAGCTTCGAGCAGTTCTTC	CASSWTSGSFEQFF
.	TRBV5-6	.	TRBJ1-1	TGTGCCAGCAGCCTCGCAGGGGATTTTGACTACACTGAAGCTTTCTTT	CASSLAGDFDYTEAFF
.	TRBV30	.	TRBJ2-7	TGTGCCTGGAGTGAAATAGTGGTCTACGAGCAGTACTTC	CAWSEIVVYEQYF
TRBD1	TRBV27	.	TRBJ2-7	TGTGCCAGCAGTCCATCTCAGGGGGAACAGTCCTACGAGCAGTACTTC	CASSPSQGEQSYEQYF